Sequencing of this TCR beta chain was carried out in a study of T cell repertoires in cytomegalovirus infection. About the study: Both CMV infection and a matching HLA type were indicated by public TCR beta signatures.

Study findings and constraints: Identification of carriers of CMV plus the relevant HLA was performed using cumulative public TCR beta family frequency.

This clonotype was seen many times. The antigen remains unidentified. Each CDR3 protein is one row after TCRdb ran MiXCR on the reads. Among around 250,000 distinct CDR3 sequences listed, approximately 15% were seen once. What was sequenced was CD8+ T cells from PBMCs. This receptor was taken from a human donor in good health (CMV status not recorded). Some clones in this sample may be carry-over from other donors' samples.

CDR3 region: CASETQGLQNTIYF. CDR3 nucleotide sequence: TGTGCCAGCGAAACCCAGGGACTTCAAAACACCATATATTTT. The V gene is TRBV11-2, the J gene TRBJ1-3; D may be TRBD1 (5 bases). The CDR3 length is 14 residues. V gave up 8 bases and J gave up 6 bases, with 17 bases separating them. Germline CDR1 is SGHAT and CDR2 is FQNNGV.